A selection of T cell receptor beta chains follows, all from one sample in a study of shared clonotypes between healthy human individuals. Some clones are missing from TCRdb's copy, which holds only in-frame ones; the method was immunoSEQ multiplex PCR. The sample includes about a million clones, approximately 80% of them seen just once. Material for sequencing was memory CD4+ T cells from PBMCs. These TCRs come from a man aged 18 to 30 in good health. Some clones in this sample may be carry-over from other donors' samples. Both conserved end residues are part of each CDR3. A D gene is named only where the DNA matches it firmly. Clone size, where shown, is once, few, many, or a class for clones that have expanded.

J gene,clone size,D gene,V gene,CDR3 protein,CDR3 DNA
TRBJ2-1,NA,NA,TRBV7-2,CASSSIRHREQFF,TGTGCCAGCAGCTCCATCCGACACCGTGAGCAGTTCTTC
TRBJ2-7,once,TRBD2,TRBV7-7,CASSDGLAGLGEQYF,TGTGCCAGCAGCGACGGACTAGCGGGACTTGGTGAGCAGTACTTC
TRBJ2-5,NA,NA,TRBV5-1,CASSRDETQYF,TGCGCCAGCAGCCGGGACGAGACCCAGTACTTC
TRBJ1-1,few,NA,TRBV2,CASNYAAEAFF,TGTGCCAGCAATTACGCGGCTGAAGCTTTCTTT
TRBJ2-5,NA,NA,TRBV6-5,CASSGQTRQETQYF,TGTGCCAGCAGCGGACAGACACGCCAAGAGACCCAGTACTTC
TRBJ2-7,NA,NA,TRBV11-3,CASSLDGRGEQYF,TGTGCCAGCAGCTTAGACGGCAGGGGCGAGCAGTACTTC
TRBJ2-1,NA,TRBD2,TRBV19,CASSLGLATYNEQFF,TGTGCCAGTAGTCTGGGACTAGCGACCTACAATGAGCAGTTCTTC
TRBJ2-1,NA,NA,TRBV6-5,CASSSSNQGNEQFF,TGTGCCAGCAGTTCCTCTAATCAGGGAAACGAGCAGTTCTTC
TRBJ2-1,NA,NA,TRBV18,CASSPDSNEQFF,TGTGCCAGCTCACCAGACTCCAATGAGCAGTTCTTC
TRBJ2-7,NA,TRBD2,TRBV30,CAWSRGSSYSYEQYF,TGTGCCTGGAGCCGCGGGAGTTCCTACTCCTACGAGCAGTACTTC
TRBJ2-7,NA,TRBD1,TRBV5-6,CASSSLRDRSTYEQYF,TGTGCCAGCAGCTCCCTCCGGGACAGGTCTACCTACGAGCAGTACTTC
TRBJ2-3,NA,TRBD1,TRBV7-8,CASSLDDRGRGTDTQYF,TGTGCCAGCAGCTTGGATGACAGGGGGCGAGGTACAGATACGCAGTATTTT
TRBJ1-6,NA,NA,TRBV18,CASSQQSLLYNSPLHF,TGTGCCAGCTCACAACAGTCCCTTCTTTATAATTCACCCCTCCACTTT
TRBJ2-7,NA,NA,TRBV6-4,CASSSLGLAQEQYF,TGTGCCAGCAGCTCCTTGGGGCTAGCGCAAGAGCAGTACTTC
TRBJ2-7,NA,TRBD1,TRBV7-2,CASSTGQGTAYEQYF,TGTGCCAGCAGCACGGGACAGGGAACGGCCTACGAGCAGTACTTC
TRBJ2-2,few,TRBD1,TRBV7-8,CASSRRGQGIGNTGELFF,TGTGCCAGCAGCCGGAGGGGACAGGGTATTGGGAACACCGGGGAGCTGTTTTTT